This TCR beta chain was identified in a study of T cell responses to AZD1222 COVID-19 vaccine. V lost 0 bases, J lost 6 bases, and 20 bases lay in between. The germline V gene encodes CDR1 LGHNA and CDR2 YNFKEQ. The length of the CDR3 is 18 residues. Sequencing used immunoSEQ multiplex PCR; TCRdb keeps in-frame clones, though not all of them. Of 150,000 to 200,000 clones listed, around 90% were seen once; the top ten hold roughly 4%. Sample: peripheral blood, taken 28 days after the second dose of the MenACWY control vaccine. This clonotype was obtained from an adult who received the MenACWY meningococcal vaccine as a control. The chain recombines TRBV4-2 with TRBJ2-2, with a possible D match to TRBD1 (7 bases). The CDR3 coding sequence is TGTGCCAGCAGCCAAGAGGTTTTTGTCAGGGGGGTTCCCGGGGAGCTGTTTTTT. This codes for CASSQEVFVRGVPGELFF.